A single T cell receptor beta chain is shown here with its context. Which antigen it targets is not known. The data belong to a study of CXCR3-negative and CXCR3-positive naive CD8 T cells (dated by TCRdb to about 2019). In the study overall: In total, 130 million or so TRB reads were obtained, which works out to roughly 1.5 +/- 0.3 million reads per library. The diversity and physicochemical repertoire analyses included some 11 donors pooled from two independent experiments. TRBV-TRBJ cluster analysis included naive subsets from a handful of donors and memory cells from 3 donors.

Looking up the germline V gene yields CDR1 SGHDT and CDR2 YYEEEE. From the cysteine up to the phenylalanine, the CDR3 has a length of 16 residues. DNA was not recorded. The paper as a whole reports these results and caveats: Naive CXCR3-negative and CXCR3-positive cells from the same donor showed similar TRBV-TRBJ usage, whereas memory cells showed distinct patterns. Surface CD5, linked to self-reactivity in mice, was comparable between naive subsets; TCR interaction strength was therefore also inferred from TRB CDR3 physicochemical properties. TRB CDR3s from CXCR3-positive naive cells showed higher hydrophobicity (lower Kidera factor 4), lower energy, and higher strength and volume indices than CXCR3-negative naive cells. Freshly isolated PBMCs were used for most assays because CXCR3 expression partially decreased after cryopreservation. Repertoire diversity was comparably high in both naive subsets but much lower in memory CD8+ T cells.

For each CD8+ T cell subset, flow sorting was done in triplicate, and 310,000 or so cells per subset went directly into RLT lysis buffer. To keep memory contaminants out, a stringent definition of naive CD8+ T cells was applied: CD45RO-CCR7+CD27+CD95-. Peripheral blood mononuclear cells were isolated from buffy coats using standard density gradient centrifugation. Naive CXCR3-negative and CXCR3-positive CD8+ T cells were flow-sorted using a FACSAria III. An RNeasy Mini Kit was used to extract total RNA from the sorted cells. The data were produced on a NextSeq 550. The Human TCR Profiling Kit (MiLaboratory) was used to make UMI-labeled 5' RACE TRB cDNA libraries. cDNA synthesis used the entire amount of extracted RNA, and PCR amplification then used the entire amount of cDNA produced. Libraries were prepared in parallel with an identical number of PCR cycles. Processing in the source paper ran as follows. With a requirement of at least two reads per UMI, MIGEC and MiXCR extracted about 50,000 +/- 10,000 unique UMI-labeled TRB cDNA molecules per library. On average, about 40,000 +/- 10,000 functional in-frame TRB CDR3 nucleotide clonotypes lacking stop codons were found per library. Diversity metrics, including normalized Shannon-Wiener and Chao1, were computed in VDJtools after downsampling to 5000 UMI-labeled TRB molecules per sample. Clonotype-size-weighted physicochemical properties of the central five CDR3 residues (interaction energy, strength, volume and Kidera factor 4) were computed in VDJtools. TCRdb reprocessed the reads, and each CDR3 protein sequence is entered once, without DNA. The V and J calls here are based on TCRdb, not the publication. In this sample's table one finds under 150,000 distinct CDR3 sequences. The ten largest make up about 0.62% of the sample.

The sequencing input was naive CXCR3+ CD8+ T cells from blood. Taken with the paper, the label for cell subset or site translates to: CD45RO-CCR7+CD27+CD95- naive CD8+ T cells expressing CXCR3 (TNR3+). Recombination joined TRBV5-6 with TRBJ2-3; no DNA is available, so the TRBD2 call from TCRdb remains unchecked. The origin of this receptor is a human donor in good health. Some clones in this sample may be carry-over from other donors' samples. The CDR3: CASSFALAGVTDTQYF. With the rest looked up from the reference TRBV5-6 and TRBJ2-3 genes rather than sequenced, the full variable domain is DAGVTQSPTHLIKTRGQQVTLRCSPKSGHDTVSWYQQALGQGPQFIFQYYEEEERQRGNFPDRFSGHQFPNYSSELNVNALLLGDSALYLCASSFALAGVTDTQYFGPGTRLTVL.